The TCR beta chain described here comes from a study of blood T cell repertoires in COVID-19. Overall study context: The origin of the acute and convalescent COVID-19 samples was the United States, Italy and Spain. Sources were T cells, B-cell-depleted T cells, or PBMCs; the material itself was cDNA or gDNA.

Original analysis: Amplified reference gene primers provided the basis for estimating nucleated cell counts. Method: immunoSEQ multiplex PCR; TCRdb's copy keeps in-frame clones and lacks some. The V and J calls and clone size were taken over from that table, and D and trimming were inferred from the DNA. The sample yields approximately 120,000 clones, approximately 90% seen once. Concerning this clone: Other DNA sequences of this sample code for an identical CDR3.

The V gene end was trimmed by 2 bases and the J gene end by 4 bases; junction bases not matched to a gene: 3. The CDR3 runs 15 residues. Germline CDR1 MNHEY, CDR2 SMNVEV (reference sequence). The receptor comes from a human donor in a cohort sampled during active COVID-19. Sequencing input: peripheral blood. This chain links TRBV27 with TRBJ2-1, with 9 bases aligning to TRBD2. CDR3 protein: CASSLGAGGYNEQFF. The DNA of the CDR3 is TGTGCCAGCAGTTTAGGAGCGGGAGGTTACAATGAGCAGTTCTTC.